This T cell receptor (beta chain) was sequenced in a study of T cell responses to AZD1222 COVID-19 vaccine. Study results and caveats: Unmutated regions of variants are reportedly targeted by nearly half of spike-specific TCRs. Donors in the cohort were predominantly white British and more often female, and clonal diversity was possibly underestimated. Vaccine-associated CD4 TCRs spanned spike, dominant at 160-218 and 743-854. Two AZD1222 doses significantly raised spike-specific TCR breadth and depth over controls.

Repertoires were generated with immunoSEQ multiplex PCR, while TCRdb's copy carries only in-frame clones and drops some. The sample carries about 150,000 clones, about 90% recorded once. With regard to this clone: Antigen: not known.

The ends lost 0 bases at V and 0 bases at J; junction bases unmatched: 3. Germline values: CDR1 MRHNA, CDR2 SNTAGT. The CDR3 consists of 16 residues. This TCR derives from an adult who received the AZD1222 COVID-19 vaccine. This chain links TRBV6-4 with TRBJ2-7, with 9 bases aligning to TRBD1. The specimen comprised peripheral blood, sampled 28 days after the second AZD1222 dose. The CDR3 is CASSDSGTGFSYEQYF. CDR3 DNA sequence: TGTGCCAGCAGTGACTCCGGGACAGGGTTCTCCTACGAGCAGTACTTC.